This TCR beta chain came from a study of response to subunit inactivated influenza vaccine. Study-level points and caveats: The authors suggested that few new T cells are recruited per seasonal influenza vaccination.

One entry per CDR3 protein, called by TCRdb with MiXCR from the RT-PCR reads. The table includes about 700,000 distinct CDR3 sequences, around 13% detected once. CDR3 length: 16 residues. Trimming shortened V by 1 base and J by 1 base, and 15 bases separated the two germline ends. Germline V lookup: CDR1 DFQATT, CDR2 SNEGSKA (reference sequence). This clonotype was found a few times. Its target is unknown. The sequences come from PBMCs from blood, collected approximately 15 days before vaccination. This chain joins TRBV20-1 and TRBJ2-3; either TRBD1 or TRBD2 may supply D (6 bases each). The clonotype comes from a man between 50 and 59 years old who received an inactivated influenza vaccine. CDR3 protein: CSARVGGTSRTDTQYF. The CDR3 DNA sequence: TGCAGTGCTAGAGTCGGCGGGACAAGCCGCACAGATACGCAGTATTTT.